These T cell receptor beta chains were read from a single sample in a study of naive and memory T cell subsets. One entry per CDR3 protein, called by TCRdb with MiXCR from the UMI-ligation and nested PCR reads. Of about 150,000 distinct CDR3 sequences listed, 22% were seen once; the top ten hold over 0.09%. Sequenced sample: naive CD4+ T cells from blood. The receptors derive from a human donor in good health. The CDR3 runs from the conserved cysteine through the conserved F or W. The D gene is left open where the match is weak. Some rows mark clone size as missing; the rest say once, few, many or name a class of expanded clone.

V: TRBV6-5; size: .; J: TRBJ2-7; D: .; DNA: TGTGCCAGCAGTTACTCGCAGGGGCCAACCTACGAGCAGTACTTC; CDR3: CASSYSQGPTYEQYF
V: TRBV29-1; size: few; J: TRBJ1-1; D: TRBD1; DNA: TGCAGCGTTGAAAAGACAGGGAGGACTGAAGCTTTCTTT; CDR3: CSVEKTGRTEAFF
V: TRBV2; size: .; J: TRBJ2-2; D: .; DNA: TGTGCCAGCAGTGAACGGTTCGCGGACCCCGGGGAGCTGTTTTTT; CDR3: CASSERFADPGELFF
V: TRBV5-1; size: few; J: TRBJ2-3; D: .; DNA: TGCGCCAGCAGCTTGGTACGCGCCACAGATACGCAGTATTTT; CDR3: CASSLVRATDTQYF
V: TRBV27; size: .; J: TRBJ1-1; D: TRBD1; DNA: TGTGCCAGCAGTTGGGATCCGACAGGGTCAACTGAAGCTTTCTTT; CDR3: CASSWDPTGSTEAFF
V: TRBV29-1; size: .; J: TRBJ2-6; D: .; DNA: TGCAGCGTTGAGTTTCCGAACTCTGGGGCCAACGTCCTGACTTTC; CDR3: CSVEFPNSGANVLTF
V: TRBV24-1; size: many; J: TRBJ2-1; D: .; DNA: TGTGCCACCAGTGATTTAGGGGCGAGTGAGCAGTTCTTC; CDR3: CATSDLGASEQFF
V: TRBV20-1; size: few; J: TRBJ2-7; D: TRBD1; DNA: TGCAGTGCTAGAGGGCCGGGACAGGGGGCTAGAGAGCAGTACTTC; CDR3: CSARGPGQGAREQYF
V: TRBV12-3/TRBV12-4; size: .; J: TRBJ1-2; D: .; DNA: TGTGCCAGCAGTCGAGATTATGGCTACACCTTC; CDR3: CASSRDYGYTF
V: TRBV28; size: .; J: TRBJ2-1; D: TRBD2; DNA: TGTGCCAGCAGTTTAACTAGCGTTACATACAATGAGCAGTTCTTC; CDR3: CASSLTSVTYNEQFF
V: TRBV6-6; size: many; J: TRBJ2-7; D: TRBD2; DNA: TGTGCCAGCAGTCCTACGACTAGCGGCTACGAGCAGTACTTC; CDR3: CASSPTTSGYEQYF
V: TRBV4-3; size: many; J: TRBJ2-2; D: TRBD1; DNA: TGCGCCAGCAGCCGAGGAAGGACAGGGAACACCGGGGAGCTGTTTTTT; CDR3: CASSRGRTGNTGELFF
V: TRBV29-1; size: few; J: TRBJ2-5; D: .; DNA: TGCAGCGTTGAATTACGGCAAACGGGGACCCAGTACTTC; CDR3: CSVELRQTGTQYF
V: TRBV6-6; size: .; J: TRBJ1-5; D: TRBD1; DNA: TGTGCCAGCAGTTACTCCGGGACAGGCTATAGCAATCAGCCCCAGCATTTT; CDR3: CASSYSGTGYSNQPQHF
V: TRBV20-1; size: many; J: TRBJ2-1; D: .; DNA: TGCAGTGCTACCGAACCAGGGCGAAGTGAGCAGTTCTTC; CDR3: CSATEPGRSEQFF
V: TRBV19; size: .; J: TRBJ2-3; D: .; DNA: TGTGCCAGTAGTATCCAGGTGCGTCTAGATGGCACAGATACGCAGTATTTT; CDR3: CASSIQVRLDGTDTQYF
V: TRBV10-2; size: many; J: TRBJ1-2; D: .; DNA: TGCGCCAGCAGTGAGATTCAGGTGTCAGATGGCTACACCTTC; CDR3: CASSEIQVSDGYTF
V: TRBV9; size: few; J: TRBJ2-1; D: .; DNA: TGTGCCAGCAGCGTCCCTCCGGAGACCACCTACAATGAGCAGTTCTTC; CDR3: CASSVPPETTYNEQFF
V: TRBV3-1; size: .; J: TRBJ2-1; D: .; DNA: TGTGCCAGCAGCCAAGTCGGGAGAAGTGGCAATGAGCAGTTCTTC; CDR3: CASSQVGRSGNEQFF
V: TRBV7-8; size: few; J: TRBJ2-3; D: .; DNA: TGTGCCAGCAGCCATCCAGATACGCAGTATTTT; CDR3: CASSHPDTQYF
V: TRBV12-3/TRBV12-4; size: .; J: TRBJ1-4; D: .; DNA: TGTGCCAGCAGCCCGGGGTGGGAACTGTTTTTT; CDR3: CASSPGWELFF
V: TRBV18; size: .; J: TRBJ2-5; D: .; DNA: TGTGCCAGCTCACACACGTCTAAGTCCTCGCCAGTGCATGGAGAGACCCAGTACTTC; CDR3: CASSHTSKSSPVHGETQYF
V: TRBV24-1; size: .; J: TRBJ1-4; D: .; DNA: TGTGCCACCAGGGGGGCGACTAATGAAAAACTGTTTTTT; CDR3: CATRGATNEKLFF
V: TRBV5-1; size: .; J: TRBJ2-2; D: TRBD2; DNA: TGCGCCAGCAGTTTGATAGCGGGAAAGAACACCGGGGAGCTGATTTTT; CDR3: CASSLIAGKNTGELIF
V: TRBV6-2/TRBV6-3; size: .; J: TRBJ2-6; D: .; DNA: TGTGCCAGCAGTTATGCCGCGGGCAGGGGTATTTCTGGGGCCAACGTCCTGACTTTC; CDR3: CASSYAAGRGISGANVLTF
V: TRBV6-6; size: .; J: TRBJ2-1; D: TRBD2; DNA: TGTGCCAGCACCTTGGCCGCTAGCGGGATCTACAATGAGCAGTTCTTC; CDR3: CASTLAASGIYNEQFF
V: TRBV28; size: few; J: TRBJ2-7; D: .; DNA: TGTGCCACCCAGACGCCAGGGTCCTCCTACGAGCAGTACTTC; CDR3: CATQTPGSSYEQYF
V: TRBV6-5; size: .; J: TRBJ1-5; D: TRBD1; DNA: TGTGCCAGCAGTTACTTGAGTCCCGGGACAGGAAGAGGCCAGCCCCAGCATTTT; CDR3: CASSYLSPGTGRGQPQHF
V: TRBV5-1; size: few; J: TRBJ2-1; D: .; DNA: TGCGCCAGCAACGGGGGCTCCTACAATGAGCAGTTCTTC; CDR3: CASNGGSYNEQFF
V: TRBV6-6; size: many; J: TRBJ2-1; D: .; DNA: TGTGCCAGCAGTTACGGTAGGCAGGGGCTTCTATACAATGAGCAGTTCTTC; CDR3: CASSYGRQGLLYNEQFF
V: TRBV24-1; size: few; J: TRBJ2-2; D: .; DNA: TGTGCCACCAGTGCTATTACAGGAACGAACACCGGGGAGCTGTTTTTT; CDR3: CATSAITGTNTGELFF
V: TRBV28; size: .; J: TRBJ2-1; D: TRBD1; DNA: TGTGCCAGCAGTCATCCGGACAGGAATACCTACAATGAGCAGTTCTTC; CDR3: CASSHPDRNTYNEQFF
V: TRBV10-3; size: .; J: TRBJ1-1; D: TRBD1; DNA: TGTGCCACGGGACAGGGCATGAGAGAAGCTTTCTTT; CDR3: CATGQGMREAFF
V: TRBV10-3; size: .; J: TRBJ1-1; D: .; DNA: TGTGCCATCAGTGGGGGGCCTGACACTGAAGCTTTCTTT; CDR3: CAISGGPDTEAFF
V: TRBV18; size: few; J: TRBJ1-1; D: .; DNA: TGTGCCAGCTCACAGGTTGAAGCTTTCTTT; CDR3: CASSQVEAFF
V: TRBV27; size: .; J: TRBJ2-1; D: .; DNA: TGTGCCAGCAGTTCCACAGGGTTCGGTGAGCAGTTCTTC; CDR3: CASSSTGFGEQFF
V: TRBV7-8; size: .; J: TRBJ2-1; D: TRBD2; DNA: TGTGCCAGCAGGACGACTAGCGGGAGGGACTCCTACAATGAGCAGTTCTTC; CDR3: CASRTTSGRDSYNEQFF
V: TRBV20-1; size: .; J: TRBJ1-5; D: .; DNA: TGCAGTGCTAGAGGGGGACCCGGGAAGCCCCAGCATTTT; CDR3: CSARGGPGKPQHF
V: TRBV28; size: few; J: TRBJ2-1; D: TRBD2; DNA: TGTGCCAGCAGTTTTTCTTTTAGGGCGACTAGCCACAATGAGCAGTTCTTC; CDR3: CASSFSFRATSHNEQFF
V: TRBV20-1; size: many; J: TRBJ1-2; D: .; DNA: TGCAGTGCTAGACATAACCGGGACACCTATGGCTACACCTTC; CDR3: CSARHNRDTYGYTF
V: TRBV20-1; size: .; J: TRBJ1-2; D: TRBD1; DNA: TGCAGTGCTAGAGTAGACAGGGGGGATGATGGCTACACCTTC; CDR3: CSARVDRGDDGYTF
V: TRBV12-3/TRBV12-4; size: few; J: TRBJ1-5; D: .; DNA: TGTGCCAGCAGTTTAAAGGGGACCGGCAATCAGCCCCAGCATTTT; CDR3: CASSLKGTGNQPQHF
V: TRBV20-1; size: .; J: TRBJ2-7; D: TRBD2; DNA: TGCAGTGCTAGAGATGCGGGAGGGCCGGATGAGCAGTACTTC; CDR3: CSARDAGGPDEQYF
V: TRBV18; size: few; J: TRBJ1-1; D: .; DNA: TGTGCCAGCTCACCAGCGGGAATGAACACTGAAGCTTTCTTT; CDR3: CASSPAGMNTEAFF
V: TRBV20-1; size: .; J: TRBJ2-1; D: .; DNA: TGCAGCGGGGACCAGGGGGGTGAGCAGTTCTTC; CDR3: CSGDQGGEQFF
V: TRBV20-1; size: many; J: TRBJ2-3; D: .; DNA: TGCAGTGCTAGAGCCAGGCCTTTCACAGATACGCAGTATTTT; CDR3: CSARARPFTDTQYF
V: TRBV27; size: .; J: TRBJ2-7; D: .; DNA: TGTGCCAGCAGTACTAGGGTCGGGTACGAGCAGTACTTC; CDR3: CASSTRVGYEQYF
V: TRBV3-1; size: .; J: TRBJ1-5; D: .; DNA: TGTGCCAGCAGCGACGGGGGTAATCAGCCCCAGCATTTT; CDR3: CASSDGGNQPQHF
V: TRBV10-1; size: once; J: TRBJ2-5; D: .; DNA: TGCGCCAGCAGTCGGACTCTCCAAGAGACCCAGTACTTC; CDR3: CASSRTLQETQYF
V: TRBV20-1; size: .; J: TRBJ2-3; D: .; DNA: TGCAGTGCTAGAATCAGGGGATGGGAAGATACGCAGTATTTT; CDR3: CSARIRGWEDTQYF